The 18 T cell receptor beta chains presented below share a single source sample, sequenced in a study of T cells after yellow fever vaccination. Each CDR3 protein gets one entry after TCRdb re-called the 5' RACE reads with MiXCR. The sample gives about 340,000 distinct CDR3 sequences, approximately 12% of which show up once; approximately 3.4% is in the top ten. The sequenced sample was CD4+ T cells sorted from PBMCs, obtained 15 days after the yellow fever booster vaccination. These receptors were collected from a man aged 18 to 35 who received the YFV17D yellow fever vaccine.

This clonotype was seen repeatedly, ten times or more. DNA for the CDR3: TGTGCCAGCAGCTTGCTGGCGGGGGGGAGAGAGACCCAGTACTTC. Encoded protein: CASSLLAGGRETQYF. This chain links TRBV5-6 with TRBJ2-5, with 9 bases matching TRBD2. The germline V gene encodes CDR1 SGHDT and CDR2 YYEEEE. Trimming cost V 1 base and J 4 bases; bases outside gene matches: 5. The CDR3 sequence is 15 residues long.

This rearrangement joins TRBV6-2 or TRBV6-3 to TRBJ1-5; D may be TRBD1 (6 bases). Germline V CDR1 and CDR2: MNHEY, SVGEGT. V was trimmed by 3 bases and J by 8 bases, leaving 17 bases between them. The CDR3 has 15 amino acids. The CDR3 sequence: CASSYLSGAREPQHF. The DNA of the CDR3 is TGTGCCAGCAGTTATCTGTCAGGGGCCAGGGAGCCCCAGCATTTT.

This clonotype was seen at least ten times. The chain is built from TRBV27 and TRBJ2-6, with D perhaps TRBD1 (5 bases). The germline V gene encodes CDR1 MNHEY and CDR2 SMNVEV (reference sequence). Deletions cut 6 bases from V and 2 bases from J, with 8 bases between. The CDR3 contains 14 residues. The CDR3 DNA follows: TGTGCCAGCAGAAAACAGGCTGGGGCCAACGTCCTGACTTTC. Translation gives CASRKQAGANVLTF.

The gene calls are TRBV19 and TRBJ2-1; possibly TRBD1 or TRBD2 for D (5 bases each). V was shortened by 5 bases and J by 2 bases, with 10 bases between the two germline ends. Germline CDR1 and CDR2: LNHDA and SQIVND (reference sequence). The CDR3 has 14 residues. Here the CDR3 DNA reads TGTGCCAGTAGTGGGGGTGCTCCCTACAATGAGCAGTTCTTC. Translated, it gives CASSGGAPYNEQFF.

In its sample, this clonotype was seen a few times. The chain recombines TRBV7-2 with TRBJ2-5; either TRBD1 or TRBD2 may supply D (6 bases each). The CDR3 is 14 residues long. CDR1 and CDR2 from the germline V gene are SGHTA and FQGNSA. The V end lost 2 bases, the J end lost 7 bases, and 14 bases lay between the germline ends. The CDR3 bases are TGTGCCAGCAGCTTAACGAGGGGGGACGCGACCCAGTACTTC. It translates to CASSLTRGDATQYF.

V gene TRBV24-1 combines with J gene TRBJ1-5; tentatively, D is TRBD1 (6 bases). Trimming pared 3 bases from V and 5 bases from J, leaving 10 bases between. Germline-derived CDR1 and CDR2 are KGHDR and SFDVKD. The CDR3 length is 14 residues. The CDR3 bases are TGTGCCACCAGTGATCCAGGGGTCCATCAGCCCCAGCATTTT. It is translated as CATSDPGVHQPQHF.

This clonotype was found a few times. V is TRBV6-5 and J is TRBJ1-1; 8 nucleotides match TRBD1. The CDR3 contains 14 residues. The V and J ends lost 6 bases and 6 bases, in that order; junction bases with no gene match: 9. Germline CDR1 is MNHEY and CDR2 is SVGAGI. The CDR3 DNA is TGTGCCAGCAGAACGACAGGGGAAGTTCCTGAAGCTTTCTTT. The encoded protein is CASRTTGEVPEAFF.

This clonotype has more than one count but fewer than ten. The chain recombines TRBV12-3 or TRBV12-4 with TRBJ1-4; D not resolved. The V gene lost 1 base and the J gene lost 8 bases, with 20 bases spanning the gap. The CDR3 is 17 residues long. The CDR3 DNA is TGTGCCAGCAGTTTAGACTTACAAGCGGGCCCGTCCGAAAAACTGTTTTTT. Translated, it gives CASSLDLQAGPSEKLFF.

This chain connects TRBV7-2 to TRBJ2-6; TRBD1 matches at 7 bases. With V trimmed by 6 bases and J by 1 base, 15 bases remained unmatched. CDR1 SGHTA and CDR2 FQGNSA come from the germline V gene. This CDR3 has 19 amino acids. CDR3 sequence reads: CASRRYRDRSYSGANVLTF. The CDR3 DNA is TGTGCCAGCAGAAGGTATCGGGACAGATCTTATTCTGGGGCCAACGTCCTGACTTTC.

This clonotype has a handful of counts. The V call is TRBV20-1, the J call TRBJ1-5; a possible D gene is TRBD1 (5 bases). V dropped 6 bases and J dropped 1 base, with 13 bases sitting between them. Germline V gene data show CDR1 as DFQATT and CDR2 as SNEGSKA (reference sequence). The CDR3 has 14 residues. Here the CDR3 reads CSAQIRDSNQPQHF. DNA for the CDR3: TGCAGTGCCCAAATCCGGGACAGCAATCAGCCCCAGCATTTT.

Here the CDR3 reads CASSPGAGNSPLHF. CDR3 in DNA: TGTGCCAGCAGCCCAGGGGCCGGGAATTCACCCCTCCACTTT. The genes are TRBV5-4 and TRBJ1-6; the D gene is possibly TRBD1 (6 bases). CDR3 length: 14 amino acids. Germline lookup yields CDR1 SGHNT and CDR2 YYREEE (reference sequence). V was cut by 4 bases and J by 7 bases, with 12 bases left in between.

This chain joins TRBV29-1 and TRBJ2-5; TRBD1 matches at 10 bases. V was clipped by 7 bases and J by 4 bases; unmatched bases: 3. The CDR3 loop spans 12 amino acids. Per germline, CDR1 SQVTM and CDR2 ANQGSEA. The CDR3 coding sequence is TGCAGCGCCGGACAGGGGGGAGAGACCCAGTACTTC. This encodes CSAGQGGETQYF. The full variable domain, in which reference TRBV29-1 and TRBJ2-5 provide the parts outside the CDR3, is SAVISQKPSRDICQRGTSLTIQCQVDSQVTMMFWYRQQPGQSLTLIATANQGSEATYESGFVIDKFPISRPNLTFSTLTVSNMSPEDSSIYLCSAGQGGETQYFGPGTRLLVL.

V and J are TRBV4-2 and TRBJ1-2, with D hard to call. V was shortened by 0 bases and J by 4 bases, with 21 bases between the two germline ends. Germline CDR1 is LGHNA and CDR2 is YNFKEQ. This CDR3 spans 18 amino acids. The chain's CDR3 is CASSQEGLKFLSGYGYTF. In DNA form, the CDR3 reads TGTGCCAGCAGCCAAGAAGGATTGAAGTTTTTATCTGGCTATGGCTACACCTTC.

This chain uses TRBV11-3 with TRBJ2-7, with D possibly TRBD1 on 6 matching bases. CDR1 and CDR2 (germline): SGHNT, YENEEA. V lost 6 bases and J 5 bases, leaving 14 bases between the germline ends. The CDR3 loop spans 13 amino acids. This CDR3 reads CASRQRQVNEQYF. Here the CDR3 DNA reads TGTGCCAGCAGACAACGACAGGTAAACGAGCAGTACTTC.

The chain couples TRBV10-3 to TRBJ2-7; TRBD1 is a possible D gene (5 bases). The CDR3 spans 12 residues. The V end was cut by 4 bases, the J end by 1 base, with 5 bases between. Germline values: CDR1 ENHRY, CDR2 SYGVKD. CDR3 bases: TGTGCCATCAGTGGACAGTCCTACGAGCAGTACTTC. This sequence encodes CAISGQSYEQYF.

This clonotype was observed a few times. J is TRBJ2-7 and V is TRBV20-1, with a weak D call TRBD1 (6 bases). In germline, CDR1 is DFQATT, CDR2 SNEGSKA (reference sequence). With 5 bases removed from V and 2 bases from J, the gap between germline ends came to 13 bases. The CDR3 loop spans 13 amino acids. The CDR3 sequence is CSAHSGQTYEQYF. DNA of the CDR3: TGCAGTGCTCATTCAGGACAGACCTACGAGCAGTACTTC.

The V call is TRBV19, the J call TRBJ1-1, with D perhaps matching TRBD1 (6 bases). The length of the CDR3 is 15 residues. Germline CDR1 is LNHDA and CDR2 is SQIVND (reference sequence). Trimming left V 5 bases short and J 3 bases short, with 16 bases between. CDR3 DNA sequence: TGTGCCAGTAGTTCCAGGGGCAGGACGGACACTGAAGCTTTCTTT. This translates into CASSSRGRTDTEAFF.

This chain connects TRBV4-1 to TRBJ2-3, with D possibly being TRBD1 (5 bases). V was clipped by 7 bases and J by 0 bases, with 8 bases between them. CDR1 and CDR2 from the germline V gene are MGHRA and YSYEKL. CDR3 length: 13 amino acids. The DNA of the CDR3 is TGCGCCAGCAAAGGGGTTAGCACAGATACGCAGTATTTT. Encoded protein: CASKGVSTDTQYF.